The T cell receptor beta chain under discussion was sequenced for a study of neurological immune-mediated disorders. Study-wide results and caveats: Among expanded clones, no CDR3 amino acid sequences were shared across subjects, a pattern suggesting private repertoires in all groups.

The CDR3 has 14 amino acids. The ends were cut back, 5 bases at V and 8 bases at J, with 16 bases in the middle. Looked up from germline, CDR1 is SGHVS and CDR2 is FQNEAQ. TCRdb processed the 5' RACE reads anew with MiXCR; each CDR3 protein has one entry. Of roughly 62,000 distinct CDR3 sequences in the sample, under 5.5% were seen once. Note on this clonotype: The antigen remains undetermined. With a much larger clone just one base away, this may be a read error.

The sample consisted of PBMCs. The receptor was derived from a woman in her 50s with multiple sclerosis. The genes are TRBV7-8 and TRBJ2-1; the D call may be TRBD1 or TRBD2 (5 bases each). The CDR3 DNA is TGTGCCAGCAGCCTCCGGGAAAGGGGCGATGAGCAGTTCTTC. Translated, it gives CASSLRERGDEQFF.